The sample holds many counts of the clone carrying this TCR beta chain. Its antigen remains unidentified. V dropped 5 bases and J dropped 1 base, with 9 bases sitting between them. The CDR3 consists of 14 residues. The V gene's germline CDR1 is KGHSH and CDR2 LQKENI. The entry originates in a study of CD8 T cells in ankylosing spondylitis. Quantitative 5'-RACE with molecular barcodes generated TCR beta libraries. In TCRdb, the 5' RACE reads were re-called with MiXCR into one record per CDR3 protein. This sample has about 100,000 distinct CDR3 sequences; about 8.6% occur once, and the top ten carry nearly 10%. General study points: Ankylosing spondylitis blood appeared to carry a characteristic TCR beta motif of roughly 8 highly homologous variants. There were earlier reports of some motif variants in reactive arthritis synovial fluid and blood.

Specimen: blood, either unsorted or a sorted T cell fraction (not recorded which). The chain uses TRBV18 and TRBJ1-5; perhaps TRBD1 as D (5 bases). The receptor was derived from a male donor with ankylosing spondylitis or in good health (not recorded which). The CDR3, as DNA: TGTGCCAGCTCATCAGGGCCCAGCAATCAGCCCCAGCATTTT. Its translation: CASSSGPSNQPQHF. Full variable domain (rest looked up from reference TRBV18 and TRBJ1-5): NAGVMQNPRHLVRRRGQEARLRCSPMKGHSHVYWYRQLPEEGLKFMVYLQKENIIDESGMPKERFSAEFPKEGPSILRIQQVVRGDSAAYFCASSSGPSNQPQHFGDGTRLSIL.